This T cell receptor (beta chain) was retrieved from a study of T cells in narcolepsy (dated by TCRdb to the late 2010s). About the investigation overall: Healthy control donors were enrolled in the study alongside patients who had narcolepsy type 1 or type 2 (NT1, NT2). The study sought autoreactive T cells targeting hypocretin neuron self-antigens (hypocretin, TRIB2) in narcolepsy patients, using TCR Vbeta sequencing to track clonotypes in blood and CSF.

For TCR Vbeta sequencing, memory CD4+ T cells were sorted ex vivo from the peripheral blood of both healthy controls and narcolepsy patients. The full study reports these points: No sequences matching autoreactive T cell clones were contained in some blood memory CD4+ repertoires from patients and controls. Autoreactive clonotypes were reported to be detected serially in the blood of the same patients and of different patients, but not in the blood of healthy controls. In plots comparing CSF and blood CD4+ T cell clonotypes from the same patient, HCRT-specific and TRIB2-specific autoreactive clonotypes were highlighted. Patients and controls had comparable numbers of sequenced blood memory CD4+ clonotypes, averaging about 39,000 and 35,000, respectively.

On this clone: It lacks a known antigen. No base-level quality is on record; no much larger clone is a single base apart.

The CDR3 contains 16 residues, cysteine and phenylalanine counted. The sequence is cut down to CDR3 DNA, 48 bases in frame from base 1. CDR1 and CDR2 (SGHRS, YFSETQ) derive from the germline V gene. Trimming accounts for 4 bases at V and 1 base at J, while the number of junction bases matched to no gene is 7. Libraries were built with the immunoSEQ multiplex PCR assay. This is the immuneACCESS table as TCRdb keeps it, with only in-frame sequences that have V and J called. A part of the clones is gone; compared with another copy, unresolved V genes explain less than half, and the rest is unexplained. Across this sample there are about 27,000 clones, with approximately 84% seen only once. The ten biggest clones cover about 1.3% of the sample.

The clonotype originates from a human donor with narcolepsy. The V and J genes are TRBV5-1 and TRBJ2-4, with 8 bases in between that match TRBD2. Sequenced: CD45RA- memory CD4+ T cells from PBMCs. This sample's cell subset or site label indicates: memory T cells sorted ex vivo from peripheral blood. The nucleotide sequence is TGCGCCAGCAGCCGGGAGGGAGGCTTGGCCAAAAACATTCAGTACTTC. The resulting protein is CASSREGGLAKNIQYF.